The T cell receptor beta chain described here comes from a study of beta chain features in type 1 diabetes. Background on the study: The patient and healthy donor groups were comparable for age, gender and cell yields.

Every single donor gave one heparinised blood draw, and these averaged about 116 mL. Isolation of CD4+ naive, central memory, regulatory and stem cell-like memory cells was achieved by sorting via CD45RO/CCR7/CD25/CD127/CD95/CD27. Overall study findings and caveats: The study found fewer insertions and more deletions at VDJ junctions in type 1 diabetes patients.

The V gene's germline CDR1 is SGHVS and CDR2 FQNEAQ. The CDR3 is 14 amino acids. With 3 bases removed from V and 3 bases from J, the gap between germline ends came to 9 bases. The isolated RNA, all of it, was reverse transcribed, so expressed TCRB transcripts were what got sequenced. Here immunoSEQ multiplex PCR was the method, and the copy in TCRdb shows in-frame clones only, minus some. In the table there are hundreds of thousands of clones, less than 10% of which are singletons. This clone turned up a few times. Its antigen is not known. Sequenced sample: central memory CD4+ T cells from blood. This chain joins TRBV7-8 and TRBJ1-5, with D unresolved. The TCR sequence derives from a woman between 18 and 29 years old in good health. CDR3 loop: CASSLSRDNQPQHF. As DNA, the CDR3 is TGTGCCAGCAGCTTGAGCAGAGACAATCAGCCCCAGCATTTT.